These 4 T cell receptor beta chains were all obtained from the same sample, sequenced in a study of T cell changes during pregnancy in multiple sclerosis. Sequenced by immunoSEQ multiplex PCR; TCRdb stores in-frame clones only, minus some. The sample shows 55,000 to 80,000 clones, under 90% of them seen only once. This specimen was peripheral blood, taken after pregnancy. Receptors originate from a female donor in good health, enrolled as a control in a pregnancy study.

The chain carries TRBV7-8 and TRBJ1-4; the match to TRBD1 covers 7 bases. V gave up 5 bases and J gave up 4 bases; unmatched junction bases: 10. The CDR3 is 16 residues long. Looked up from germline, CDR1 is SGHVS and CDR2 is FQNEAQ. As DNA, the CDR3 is TGTGCCAGCAGCGCAGCATGGGGACAGATTAATGAAAAACTGTTTTTT. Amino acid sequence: CASSAAWGQINEKLFF.

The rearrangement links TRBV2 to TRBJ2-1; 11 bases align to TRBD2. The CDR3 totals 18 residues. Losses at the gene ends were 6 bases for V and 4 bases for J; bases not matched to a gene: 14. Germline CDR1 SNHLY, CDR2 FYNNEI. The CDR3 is CASSAPPSGRTEYNEQFF. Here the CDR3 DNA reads TGTGCCAGCAGCGCTCCCCCTAGCGGGAGGACGGAGTACAATGAGCAGTTCTTC.

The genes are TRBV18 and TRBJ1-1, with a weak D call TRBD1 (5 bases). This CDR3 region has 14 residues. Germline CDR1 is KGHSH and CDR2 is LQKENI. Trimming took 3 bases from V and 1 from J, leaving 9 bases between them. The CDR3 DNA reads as TGTGCCAGCTCACCCACGGACAAGAACACTGAAGCTTTCTTT. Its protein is CASSPTDKNTEAFF. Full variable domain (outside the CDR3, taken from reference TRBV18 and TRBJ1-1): NAGVMQNPRHLVRRRGQEARLRCSPMKGHSHVYWYRQLPEEGLKFMVYLQKENIIDESGMPKERFSAEFPKEGPSILRIQQVVRGDSAAYFCASSPTDKNTEAFFGQGTRLTVV.

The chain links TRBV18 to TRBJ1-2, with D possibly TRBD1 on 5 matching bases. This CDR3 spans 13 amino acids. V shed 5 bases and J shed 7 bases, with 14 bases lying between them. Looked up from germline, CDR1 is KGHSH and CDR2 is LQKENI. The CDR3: CASSTGGRRGYTF. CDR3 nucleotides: TGTGCCAGCTCAACGGGGGGTCGGCGTGGCTACACCTTC. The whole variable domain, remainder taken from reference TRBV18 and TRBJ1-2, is NAGVMQNPRHLVRRRGQEARLRCSPMKGHSHVYWYRQLPEEGLKFMVYLQKENIIDESGMPKERFSAEFPKEGPSILRIQQVVRGDSAAYFCASSTGGRRGYTFGSGTRLTVV.